The 8 T cell receptor beta chains listed next were all sequenced from one sample in a study of control samples from healthy donors and cancer patients. TCRdb's copy holds only in-frame clones and misses some; the assay was immunoSEQ multiplex PCR. The sample lists 150,000 or so clones; 85% to 95% were seen once. Material: blood. These receptors all stem from a woman aged 55-70 years in good health.

The V call is TRBV4-3, the J call TRBJ2-3, with D hard to call. Trimming stripped 3 bases from V and 4 bases from J, with 17 bases between. This CDR3 comprises 16 residues. The germline V gene has CDR1 LGHNA and CDR2 YSLEER. The CDR3 loop reads CASSHRMAFLADTQYF. In nucleotides, the CDR3 is TGCGCCAGCAGCCATCGAATGGCGTTTCTCGCAGATACGCAGTATTTT.

The chain links TRBV14 to TRBJ1-5; 7 nucleotides line up with TRBD1. In germline, CDR1 is SGHDN, CDR2 FVKESK. With V trimmed by 4 bases and J by 4 bases, 4 bases remained unmatched. The CDR3 is made up of 14 amino acids. Here the CDR3 reads CASSPTGANQPQHF. The CDR3 DNA follows: TGTGCCAGCAGCCCCACAGGGGCTAATCAGCCCCAGCATTTT.

The chain combines TRBV4-3 with TRBJ1-2, with 8 nucleotides matching TRBD1. V lost 4 bases, J lost 4 bases, and 8 bases stayed unmatched. The CDR3 totals 15 residues. The V gene's germline CDR1 is LGHNA and CDR2 YSLEER. DNA for the CDR3: TGCGCCAGCAGCCGGGACAGGAGCCCCCTCTATGGCTACACCTTC. It translates to CASSRDRSPLYGYTF.

The chain combines TRBV5-1 with TRBJ1-6, with D unclear. The CDR3 runs 15 residues. Germline V gene data show CDR1 as SGHRS and CDR2 as YFSETQ. V was cut by 0 bases and J by 6 bases, with 10 bases left in between. CDR3: CASSLGLNFNSPLHF. DNA for the CDR3: TGCGCCAGCAGCTTGGGACTTAACTTTAATTCACCCCTCCACTTT. Using reference TRBV5-1 and TRBJ1-6 for the parts outside the CDR3, the full variable domain is KAGVTQTPRYLIKTRGQQVTLSCSPISGHRSVSWYQQTPGQGLQFLFEYFSETQRNKGNFPGRFSGRQFSNSRSEMNVSTLELGDSALYLCASSLGLNFNSPLHFGNGTRLTVT.

This clone has only one observation. The chain carries TRBV12-3 or TRBV12-4 and TRBJ1-4; D is unclear. Trimming left V 6 bases short and J 8 bases short, with 10 bases between. The CDR3 runs 12 residues. In DNA, the CDR3 is TGTGCCAGCAGCCTGACCTGGGAAAAACTGTTTTTT. Protein product: CASSLTWEKLFF.

This clone was counted a single time. An end of the junction differs from the germline gene, which may be a read error. The V gene is TRBV7-2, the J gene TRBJ2-7, with D possibly TRBD2 on 7 matching bases. Germline V gene sequence: CDR1 SGHTA, CDR2 FQGNSA. There are 13 residues in the CDR3. In DNA, the CDR3 is TGTGCCAGCAACTTAGGGGGGGACTACGAGCAGTACTTC. This encodes CASNLGGDYEQYF.

This clone was observed a few times. The rearrangement links TRBV6-2 or TRBV6-3 to TRBJ1-6; 9 bases match TRBD1. V lost 5 bases and J lost 8; bases outside the gene matches: 7. The CDR3 is made up of 15 amino acids. The V gene's germline CDR1 is MNHEY and CDR2 SVGEGT. The DNA of the CDR3 is TGTGCCAGCAGTCGGGACAGGGTCATTGATTCACCCCTCCACTTT. Amino acids: CASSRDRVIDSPLHF.

The CDR3 region has the DNA TGCGCCAGCAGCTACCCGGGAGCTAGCACAGATACGCAGTATTTT. The encoded protein is CASSYPGASTDTQYF. The chain joins TRBV5-1 to TRBJ2-3; D perhaps matches TRBD2 (6 bases). Germline CDR1 and CDR2: SGHRS and YFSETQ. Trimming shortened V by 3 bases and J by 0 bases, and 11 bases separated the two germline ends. The CDR3 has 15 residues. The full variable domain, completed using reference TRBV5-1 and TRBJ2-3, is KAGVTQTPRYLIKTRGQQVTLSCSPISGHRSVSWYQQTPGQGLQFLFEYFSETQRNKGNFPGRFSGRQFSNSRSEMNVSTLELGDSALYLCASSYPGASTDTQYFGPGTRLTVL.